This T cell receptor beta chain was captured by sequencing in a study of blood T cell repertoires in COVID-19. Overall study context: Samples of COVID-19 (acute and convalescent) were obtained from the United States, Italy and Spain. PBMCs, B-cell-depleted T cells, or T cells were the source of the cDNA or gDNA that made up the material.

Authors' methods: From reference gene primer amplification, estimates of nucleated cell counts were derived. Only in-frame clones appear in the TCRdb table, and some are missing; sequencing was by immunoSEQ multiplex PCR. D and trimming come from the DNA, and the V and J calls and clone size come from that table. The data show roughly 190,000 clones, with roughly 80% seen just once and 6.9% held by the top ten. This clonotype was sampled from a man between 60 and 75 years old with acute or convalescent COVID-19. Sequenced: peripheral blood.

The CDR3 region is CASSHLRDSAEKLFF. CDR3 bases: TGTGCCAGCAGCCACCTCCGGGACAGCGCTGAAAAACTGTTTTTT. V and J are TRBV14 and TRBJ1-4; 7 bases are shared with TRBD1. The V gene end was trimmed by 3 bases and the J gene end by 7 bases; junction bases not matched to a gene: 8. This CDR3 spans 15 amino acids. From germline, CDR1 is SGHDN and CDR2 FVKESK.